This is a list of T cell receptor beta chains from one sample in a study of blood T cells in healthy people across ages. TCRdb reanalysed the 5' RACE reads using MiXCR and keeps one entry per CDR3 protein. The profile shows 950,000 to 1,200,000 distinct CDR3 sequences, more than 30% of them singletons. Sequenced sample: blood. These receptors all come from a man aged 18 to 35 in good health. CDR3s include the opening cysteine and the closing phenylalanine or tryptophan. D genes are given only for firm matches. Clone sizes are given selectively: once, few, many, or a class where the clone is expanded.

>TRBJ2-2|-|-|TRBV29-1
TGCAGCGCTCGACAGACCGGGGAGCTGTTTTTT
CSARQTGELFF
>TRBJ2-5|few|-|TRBV6-1
TGTGCCAGCAGCCCACCCTTACCCAGGCGGACTCAAGAGACCCAGTACTTC
CASSPPLPRRTQETQYF
>TRBJ1-5|once|-|TRBV10-3
TGTGCCATCAGTGCTGACGGGGATAGCAATCAGCCCCAGCATTTT
CAISADGDSNQPQHF
>TRBJ2-1|-|TRBD2|TRBV29-1
TGCAGCGCCTTACTAGCGGGTGGGACCCGCTCCTACAATGAGCAGTTCTTC
CSALLAGGTRSYNEQFF
>TRBJ2-5|-|-|TRBV12-3/TRBV12-4
TGTGCCAGCAGCCAGAAGATTCAAGAGACCCAGTACTTC
CASSQKIQETQYF
>TRBJ2-3|few|-|TRBV7-2
TGTGCCAGCAGACAGTCCGGGGGTACGCAGTATTTT
CASRQSGGTQYF
>TRBJ1-1|-|-|TRBV15
TGTGCCACCAGCAGGACGGCGAACACTGAAGCTTTCTTT
CATSRTANTEAFF
>TRBJ2-6|-|-|TRBV4-3
TGCGCCAGCAGCCAAGATGATATGGCTGGGGCCAACGTCCTGACTTTC
CASSQDDMAGANVLTF
>TRBJ2-1|-|TRBD1|TRBV12-3/TRBV12-4
TGTGCCAGCAGTACGGGACAGGGCTTCTACAATGAGCAGTTCTTC
CASSTGQGFYNEQFF
>TRBJ2-7|-|TRBD1|TRBV20-1
TGCAGTACTGGGACAGGGGTTTATGGTGGCAATGAACAGTACTTC
CSTGTGVYGGNEQYF
>TRBJ1-5|many|-|TRBV7-8
TGTGCCAGCAGCTTAAGAGAGACAATCCTCAGCAATCAGCCCCAGCATTTT
CASSLRETILSNQPQHF
>TRBJ1-2|-|-|TRBV5-1
TGCGCCAGCAGCTTGTCCCCCGTCATAACTCGGTATGGCTACACCTTC
CASSLSPVITRYGYTF
>TRBJ2-2|-|-|TRBV7-8
TGTGCCAGCAGCTTGGTGGGCCGGGAGCTGTTTTTT
CASSLVGRELFF
>TRBJ1-5|few|-|TRBV6-2/TRBV6-3
TGTGCCAGCAAGAGTCTAAGCAATCAGCCCCAGCATTTT
CASKSLSNQPQHF
>TRBJ2-7|-|-|TRBV20-1
TGCAGTGCTAGAGAGGGGCGGGGTTTTGAGGATGAGCAGTACTTC
CSAREGRGFEDEQYF
>TRBJ1-2|-|-|TRBV28
TGTGCCAGCAGTTTCAGCGGACCTAACTATGGCTACACCTTC
CASSFSGPNYGYTF
>TRBJ1-2|few|TRBD1|TRBV7-2
TGTGCCAGCAGCTTAGGCTGGGACAGCTTAGATGGCTACACCTTC
CASSLGWDSLDGYTF
>TRBJ2-7|-|-|TRBV18
TGTGCCAGCTCACCAGGGGCAGGCCGATCCTACGAGCAGTACTTC
CASSPGAGRSYEQYF
>TRBJ2-5|-|TRBD2|TRBV28
TGTGCCAGCAGTCTTGGGACTAGCGGGGACGAGACCCAGTACTTC
CASSLGTSGDETQYF
>TRBJ1-4|few|-|TRBV4-3
TGCGCCAGCAGCCAAGAACAGGGTAGGGAAAAACTGTTTTTT
CASSQEQGREKLFF
>TRBJ2-7|-|TRBD1|TRBV10-3
TGTGCCATCAAAGGGGACAGTATTCCCTACGAGCAGTACTTC
CAIKGDSIPYEQYF
>TRBJ1-4|-|-|TRBV20-1
TGCAGTGCTAGAGTATCCGGCTCAACTAATGAAAAACTGTTTTTT
CSARVSGSTNEKLFF
>TRBJ2-1|-|TRBD1|TRBV20-1
TGCAGTGCTACCGGGACAGGGAGCGGCGAGCAGTTCTTC
CSATGTGSGEQFF
>TRBJ2-6|-|-|TRBV4-3
TGCGCCAGCAGCCAGACTGCCTCTGGGGCCAACGTCCTGACTTTC
CASSQTASGANVLTF
>TRBJ1-2|-|-|TRBV28
TGTGCCAGCAGTTCAGGGAGTTGGTATGGCTACACCTTC
CASSSGSWYGYTF
>TRBJ1-6|few|-|TRBV20-1
TGCAGTGCTAGCCAACCGGCCCAAGGGAATTCACCCCTCCACTTT
CSASQPAQGNSPLHF
>TRBJ2-3|-|-|TRBV10-3
TGTGCCATCAGTGAGTCAGAGGGGTTTACTAGCACAGATACGCAGTATTTT
CAISESEGFTSTDTQYF
>TRBJ1-1|-|-|TRBV4-3
TGCGCCAGCAGCCAAGAGGAGGGCACGAACGAAGCTTTCTTT
CASSQEEGTNEAFF
>TRBJ1-2|few|TRBD1|TRBV14
TGTGCCAGCAGCCAAGACCCCAGGACAGGGGACGATGGCTACACCTTC
CASSQDPRTGDDGYTF
>TRBJ2-4|few|-|TRBV9
TGTGCCAGCAGCCCTGGGGTTTCCGTGGACATTCAGTACTTC
CASSPGVSVDIQYF
>TRBJ1-1|once|-|TRBV25-1
TGTGCCGGCAGTAGAGGAAGACAGAACACTGAAGCTTTCTTT
CAGSRGRQNTEAFF
>TRBJ1-6|-|TRBD1|TRBV6-2/TRBV6-3
TGTGCCAGCAGTTTCCGGACAGGGGCTAATTCACCCCTCCACTTT
CASSFRTGANSPLHF
>TRBJ2-7|-|TRBD1|TRBV4-3
TGCGCCAGCAGCCAAGTTTTAAGGGACAGGGTGGTCTATGAGCAGTACTTC
CASSQVLRDRVVYEQYF
>TRBJ2-1|-|-|TRBV13
TGTGCCAGCAGCTTAGAAGGGATGGATGAGCAGTTCTTC
CASSLEGMDEQFF
>TRBJ1-2|-|-|TRBV7-2
TGTGCCAGCAGCCCCTCTCCGGGGTTTTATAACTATGGCTACACCTTC
CASSPSPGFYNYGYTF
>TRBJ2-6|many|-|TRBV6-4
TGTGCCAGCAGTGAATCAGTACACTCTGGGGCCAACGTCCTGACTTTC
CASSESVHSGANVLTF
>TRBJ2-1|-|TRBD1|TRBV6-2/TRBV6-3
TGTGCCAGCAGAAGTAGTCAGGGGGCGGTGTCGTTCTTC
CASRSSQGAVSFF
>TRBJ1-2|few|-|TRBV19
TGTGCCAGTAGTATAAACGGGGACTATGGCTACACCTTC
CASSINGDYGYTF
>TRBJ1-2|-|-|TRBV29-1
TGCAGCGTTGGGCCAGGCTCAAGATCTCGCGGCTACACCTTC
CSVGPGSRSRGYTF
>TRBJ2-1|few|-|TRBV9
TGTGCCAGCAGCGTATGGGACACGAGTAACAATGAGCAGTTCTTC
CASSVWDTSNNEQFF
>TRBJ2-5|-|TRBD2|TRBV10-3
TGTGCCACCGTAGCGGGGGCGAACCAAGAGACCCAGTACTTC
CATVAGANQETQYF
>TRBJ2-2|-|-|TRBV20-1
TGCAGTGCTAGAGATTCGGCGGACACCGGGGAGCTGTTTTTT
CSARDSADTGELFF
>TRBJ1-5|few|-|TRBV6-2/TRBV6-3
TGTGCCAGCAGCTGGGGGGGAAGCAATCAGCCCCAGCATTTT
CASSWGGSNQPQHF
>TRBJ2-7|-|-|TRBV4-1
TGCGCCAGCAGCCAAGAAGGGCAGATCTCCTACAATGAGCAGTACTTC
CASSQEGQISYNEQYF
>TRBJ1-1|-|-|TRBV7-9
TGTGCCAGCAGCTTAGGGGGGAGCGGAGCTTTCTTT
CASSLGGSGAFF
>TRBJ1-1|-|-|TRBV20-1
TGCAGTGCTAGTTATCCTGGCCGGGGGAGCACTGAAGCTTTCTTT
CSASYPGRGSTEAFF
>TRBJ1-2|-|-|TRBV4-1
TGCGCCAGCAGCCAAACTACCGGGTCAGGCCCGACCGGCTACACCTTC
CASSQTTGSGPTGYTF
>TRBJ1-2|few|TRBD1|TRBV29-1
TGCAGCGTGCTGGACAGGGGGTTCGGCTACACCTTC
CSVLDRGFGYTF
>TRBJ1-2|few|-|TRBV25-1
TGTGCCAGCAGTGAACTTTCTGTTGCCCCATACTATGGCTACACCTTC
CASSELSVAPYYGYTF
>TRBJ2-4|-|-|TRBV4-1
TGCGCCAGCAGCCAACCAAGTGGGTATGGGGCCAAAAACATTCAGTACTTC
CASSQPSGYGAKNIQYF
>TRBJ2-1|-|-|TRBV29-1
TGCAGCGTTGTAGCCGACAGTTCCTACAATGAGCAGTTCTTC
CSVVADSSYNEQFF
>TRBJ2-7|-|TRBD2|TRBV7-3
TGTGCCAGCAGCTTAACGGGACTAGCGGGGGCCAATGAGCAGTACTTC
CASSLTGLAGANEQYF
>TRBJ1-1|-|-|TRBV5-1
TGCGCCAGCAGCTCCCAGGAGGCCGAAGCTTTCTTT
CASSSQEAEAFF
>TRBJ2-3|-|-|TRBV4-2
TGTGCCAGCAGCCAACGGCAGGATACGCAGTATTTT
CASSQRQDTQYF
>TRBJ1-2|-|-|TRBV27
TGTGCCAGCAGTTTTTTTCCCTTGCGGACTCTGTCCTATGGCTACACCTTC
CASSFFPLRTLSYGYTF